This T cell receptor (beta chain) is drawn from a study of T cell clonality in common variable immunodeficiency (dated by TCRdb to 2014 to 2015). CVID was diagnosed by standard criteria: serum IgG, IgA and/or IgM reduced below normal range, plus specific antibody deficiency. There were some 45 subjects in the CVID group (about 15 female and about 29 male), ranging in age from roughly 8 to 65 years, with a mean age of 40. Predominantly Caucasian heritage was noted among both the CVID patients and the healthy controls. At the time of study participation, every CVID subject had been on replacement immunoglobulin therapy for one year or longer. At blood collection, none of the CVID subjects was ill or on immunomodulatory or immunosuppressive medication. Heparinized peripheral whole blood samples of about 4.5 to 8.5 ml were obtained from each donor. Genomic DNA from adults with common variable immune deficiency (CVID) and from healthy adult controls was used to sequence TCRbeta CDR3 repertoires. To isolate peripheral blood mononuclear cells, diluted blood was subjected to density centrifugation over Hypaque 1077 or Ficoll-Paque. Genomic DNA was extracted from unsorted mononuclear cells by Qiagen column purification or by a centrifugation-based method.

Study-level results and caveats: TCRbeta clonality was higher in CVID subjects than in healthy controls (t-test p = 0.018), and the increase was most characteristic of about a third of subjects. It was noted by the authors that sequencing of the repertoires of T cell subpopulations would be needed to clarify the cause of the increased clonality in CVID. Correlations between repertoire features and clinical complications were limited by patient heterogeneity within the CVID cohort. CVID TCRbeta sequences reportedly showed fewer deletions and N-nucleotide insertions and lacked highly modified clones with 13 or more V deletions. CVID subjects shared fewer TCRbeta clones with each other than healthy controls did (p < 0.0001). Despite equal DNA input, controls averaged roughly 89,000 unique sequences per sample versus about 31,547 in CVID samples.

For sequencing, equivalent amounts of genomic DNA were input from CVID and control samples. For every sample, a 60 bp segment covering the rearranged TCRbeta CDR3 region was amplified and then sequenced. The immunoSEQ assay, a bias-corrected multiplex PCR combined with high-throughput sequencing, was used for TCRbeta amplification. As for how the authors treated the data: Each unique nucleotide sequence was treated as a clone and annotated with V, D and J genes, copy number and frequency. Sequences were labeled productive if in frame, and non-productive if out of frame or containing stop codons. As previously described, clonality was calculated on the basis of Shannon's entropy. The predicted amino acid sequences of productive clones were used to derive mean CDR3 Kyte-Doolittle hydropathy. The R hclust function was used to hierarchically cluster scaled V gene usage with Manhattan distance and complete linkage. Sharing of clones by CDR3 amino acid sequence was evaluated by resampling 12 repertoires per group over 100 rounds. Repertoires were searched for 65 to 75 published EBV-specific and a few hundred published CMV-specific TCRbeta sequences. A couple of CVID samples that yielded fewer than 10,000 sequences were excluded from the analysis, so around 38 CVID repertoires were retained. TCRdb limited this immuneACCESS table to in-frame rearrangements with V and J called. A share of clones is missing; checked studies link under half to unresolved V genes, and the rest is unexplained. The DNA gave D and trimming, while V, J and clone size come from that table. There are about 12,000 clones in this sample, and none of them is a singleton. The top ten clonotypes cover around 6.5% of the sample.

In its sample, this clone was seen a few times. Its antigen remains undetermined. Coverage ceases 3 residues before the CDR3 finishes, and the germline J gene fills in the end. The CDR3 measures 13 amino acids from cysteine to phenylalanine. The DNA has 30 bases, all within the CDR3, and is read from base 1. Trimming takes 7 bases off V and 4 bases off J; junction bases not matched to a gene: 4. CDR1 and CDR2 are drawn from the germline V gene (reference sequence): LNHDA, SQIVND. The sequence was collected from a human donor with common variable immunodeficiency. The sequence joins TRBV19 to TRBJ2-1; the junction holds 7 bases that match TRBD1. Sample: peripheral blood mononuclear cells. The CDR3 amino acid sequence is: CASKGQLYNEQFF. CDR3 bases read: TGTGCCAGTAAGGGACAGCTATACAATGAG. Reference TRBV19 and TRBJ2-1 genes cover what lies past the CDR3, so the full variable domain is DGGITQSPKYLFRKEGQNVTLSCEQNLNHDAMYWYRQDPGQGLRLIYYSQIVNDFQKGDIAEGYSVSREKKESFPLTVTSAQKNPTAFYLCASKGQLYNEQFFGPGTRLTVL.